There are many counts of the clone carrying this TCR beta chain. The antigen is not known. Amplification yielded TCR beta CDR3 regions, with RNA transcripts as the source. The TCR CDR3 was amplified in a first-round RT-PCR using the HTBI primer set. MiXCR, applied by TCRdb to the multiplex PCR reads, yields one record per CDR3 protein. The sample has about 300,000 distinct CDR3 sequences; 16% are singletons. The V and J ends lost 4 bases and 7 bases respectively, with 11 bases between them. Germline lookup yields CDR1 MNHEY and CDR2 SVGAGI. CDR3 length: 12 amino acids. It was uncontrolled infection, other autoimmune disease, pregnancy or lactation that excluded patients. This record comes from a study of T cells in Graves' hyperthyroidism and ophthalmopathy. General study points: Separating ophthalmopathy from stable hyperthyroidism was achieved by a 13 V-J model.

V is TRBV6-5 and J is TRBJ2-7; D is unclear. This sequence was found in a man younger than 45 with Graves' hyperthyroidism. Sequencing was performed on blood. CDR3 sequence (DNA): TGTGCCAGCAGTTCTCTGCCGGAAGAGCAGTACTTC. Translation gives CASSSLPEEQYF.